Listed below are T cell receptor beta chains from one sample, sequenced in a study of shared clonotypes between healthy human individuals. The protocol was immunoSEQ multiplex PCR, while the TCRdb copy is restricted to in-frame clones and leaves out a portion. Seen here are 1.5 million to 2.5 million clones, around 96% observed once, and the top ten hold roughly 1.2%. The sequenced material came from naive CD8+ T cells sorted from blood. Source of these receptors: a man younger than 30 in good health. CDR3s include the opening cysteine and the closing phenylalanine or tryptophan. Each record gives: J gene, V gene, D gene, clone size, CDR3 protein, CDR3 DNA. D genes are given only for firm matches. Size values are once, few and many counts, or a class for expanded clones, and some rows have none.

J: TRBJ2-5; V: TRBV4-1; D: TRBD2; size: once; CDR3: CASSLGREGEETQYF; DNA: TGCGCCAGCAGCCTCGGTAGGGAGGGAGAAGAGACCCAGTACTTC
J: TRBJ2-7; V: TRBV7-9; D: NA; size: NA; CDR3: CASSLVGGDGEQYF; DNA: TGTGCCAGCAGCTTAGTAGGGGGTGACGGCGAGCAGTACTTC
J: TRBJ1-2; V: TRBV10-3; D: NA; size: NA; CDR3: CAITQSGSGYGYTF; DNA: TGTGCCATCACCCAGTCAGGGTCTGGCTATGGCTACACCTTC
J: TRBJ1-2; V: TRBV5-4; D: NA; size: few; CDR3: CASSPGTDGYTF; DNA: TGTGCCAGCAGCCCGGGGACGGACGGCTACACCTTC
J: TRBJ1-5; V: TRBV9; D: NA; size: few; CDR3: CASSPHSSRGQPQHF; DNA: TGTGCCAGCAGCCCTCATAGTTCCCGGGGTCAGCCCCAGCATTTT
J: TRBJ1-2; V: TRBV4-2; D: TRBD1; size: NA; CDR3: CASSQDPGDRSYGYTF; DNA: TGTGCCAGCAGCCAAGATCCAGGGGACAGGTCATATGGCTACACCTTC
J: TRBJ1-1; V: TRBV4-1; D: NA; size: NA; CDR3: CASSPTALSLTEAFF; DNA: TGCGCCAGCAGCCCCACAGCGTTGTCACTCACTGAAGCTTTCTTT
J: TRBJ2-7; V: TRBV5-5; D: NA; size: NA; CDR3: CASSLEGAFYEQYF; DNA: TGTGCCAGCAGCTTGGAGGGTGCTTTCTACGAGCAGTACTTC
J: TRBJ2-7; V: TRBV27; D: NA; size: NA; CDR3: CASSLSTGREQYF; DNA: TGTGCCAGCAGTTTAAGTACGGGTCGCGAGCAGTACTTC
J: TRBJ1-2; V: TRBV13; D: NA; size: NA; CDR3: CASSLISDYGYTF; DNA: TGTGCCAGCAGCTTAATCTCGGATTATGGCTACACCTTC
J: TRBJ2-3; V: TRBV29-1; D: TRBD2; size: NA; CDR3: CSVLAGSTDTQYF; DNA: TGCAGCGTCCTAGCGGGCTCGACAGATACGCAGTATTTT
J: TRBJ1-1; V: TRBV10-1; D: NA; size: NA; CDR3: CASSENSGFMNTEAFF; DNA: TGCGCCAGCAGTGAGAATAGCGGTTTCATGAACACTGAAGCTTTCTTT
J: TRBJ2-7; V: TRBV4-1; D: NA; size: NA; CDR3: CASSHRTDTYEQYF; DNA: TGCGCCAGCAGCCACAGGACAGACACCTACGAGCAGTACTTC
J: TRBJ2-7; V: TRBV6-1; D: NA; size: NA; CDR3: CASSEQTRPYEQYF; DNA: TGTGCCAGCAGTGAACAAACTCGTCCCTACGAGCAGTACTTC
J: TRBJ2-7; V: TRBV6-6; D: NA; size: NA; CDR3: CASTGGPYEQYF; DNA: TGTGCCAGCACCGGGGGGCCCTACGAGCAGTACTTC
J: TRBJ2-5; V: TRBV5-1; D: TRBD2; size: NA; CDR3: CASSQLAGAQETQYF; DNA: TGCGCCAGCAGCCAACTAGCGGGAGCTCAAGAGACCCAGTACTTC
J: TRBJ2-7; V: TRBV4-1; D: NA; size: NA; CDR3: CVSSADRATGLVSYEQYF; DNA: TGCGTCAGCAGCGCCGACAGGGCCACGGGACTAGTCTCCTACGAGCAGTACTTC
J: TRBJ2-7; V: TRBV13; D: NA; size: NA; CDR3: CASSLEGPTYEQYF; DNA: TGTGCCAGCAGCTTGGAGGGGCCAACTTACGAGCAGTACTTC
J: TRBJ2-1; V: TRBV27; D: TRBD1; size: NA; CDR3: CASRPGTGEDEQFF; DNA: TGTGCCAGCAGGCCCGGGACAGGGGAAGACGAGCAGTTCTTC
J: TRBJ2-7; V: TRBV28; D: TRBD2; size: NA; CDR3: CASSLSGGAGEQYF; DNA: TGTGCCAGCAGTTTAAGCGGGGGGGCCGGCGAGCAGTACTTC
J: TRBJ2-1; V: TRBV27; D: TRBD2; size: NA; CDR3: CASSLSGGWNEQFF; DNA: TGTGCCAGCAGTTTATCCGGGGGGTGGAATGAGCAGTTCTTC
J: TRBJ2-3; V: TRBV7-9; D: NA; size: NA; CDR3: CASSFHGGETDTQYF; DNA: TGTGCCAGCAGCTTCCACGGCGGAGAAACAGATACGCAGTATTTT
J: TRBJ1-1; V: TRBV28; D: NA; size: NA; CDR3: CASSLNRQSAGYNTEAFF; DNA: TGTGCCAGCAGTTTAAATCGACAGTCGGCGGGGTACAACACTGAAGCTTTCTTT
J: TRBJ2-7; V: TRBV7-8; D: NA; size: NA; CDR3: CASSLAATYEQYF; DNA: TGTGCCAGCAGCTTAGCGGCCACCTACGAGCAGTACTTC
J: TRBJ2-1; V: TRBV9; D: TRBD1; size: few; CDR3: CASSPFGTGNEQFF; DNA: TGTGCCAGCAGCCCTTTCGGGACAGGGAATGAGCAGTTCTTC
J: TRBJ1-3; V: TRBV7-9; D: TRBD1; size: NA; CDR3: CASSDDREAGNTIYF; DNA: TGTGCCAGCAGCGATGACAGGGAAGCAGGAAACACCATATATTTT
J: TRBJ2-4; V: TRBV5-6; D: TRBD2; size: NA; CDR3: CASSLATAGGPVYIQYF; DNA: TGTGCCAGCAGCTTGGCGACGGCGGGAGGGCCTGTGTACATTCAGTACTTC
J: TRBJ1-5; V: TRBV6-4; D: TRBD1; size: NA; CDR3: CASIQNRTGKLNQPQHF; DNA: TGTGCCAGCATCCAAAATAGGACAGGGAAGCTCAATCAGCCCCAGCATTTT
J: TRBJ2-7; V: TRBV7-2; D: TRBD2; size: NA; CDR3: CASSLVVGTSGKSMWQYF; DNA: TGTGCCAGCAGCTTAGTAGTCGGGACTAGCGGGAAAAGCATGTGGCAGTACTTC
J: TRBJ1-1; V: TRBV4-1; D: NA; size: NA; CDR3: CASSQERQNTEAFF; DNA: TGCGCCAGCAGCCAAGAAAGGCAGAACACTGAAGCTTTCTTT
J: TRBJ2-3; V: TRBV30; D: NA; size: NA; CDR3: CAWSPETDTQYF; DNA: TGTGCCTGGAGCCCCGAGACAGATACGCAGTATTTT
J: TRBJ2-2; V: TRBV30; D: NA; size: NA; CDR3: CAWSASYSGELFF; DNA: TGTGCCTGGAGCGCCTCATACTCCGGGGAGCTGTTTTTT
J: TRBJ2-2; V: TRBV27; D: NA; size: NA; CDR3: CASKRSSGSTGELFF; DNA: TGTGCCAGCAAACGTAGCTCGGGAAGCACCGGGGAGCTGTTTTTT
J: TRBJ2-4; V: TRBV1; D: NA; size: NA; CDR3: CTSSQDQEHKLAKNIQYF; DNA: TGCACCAGCAGCCAAGACCAGGAGCATAAACTAGCCAAAAACATTCAGTACTTC